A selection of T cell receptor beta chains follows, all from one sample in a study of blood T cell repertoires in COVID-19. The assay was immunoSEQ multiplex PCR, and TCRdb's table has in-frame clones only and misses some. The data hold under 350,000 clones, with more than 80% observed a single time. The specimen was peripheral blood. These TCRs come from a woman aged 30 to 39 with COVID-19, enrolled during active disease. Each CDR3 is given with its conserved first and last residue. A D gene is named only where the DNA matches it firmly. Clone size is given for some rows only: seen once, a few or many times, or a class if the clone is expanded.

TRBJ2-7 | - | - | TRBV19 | TGTGCCAGTAGTAAGGACAACCCCGGCTACGAGCAGTACTTC | CASSKDNPGYEQYF
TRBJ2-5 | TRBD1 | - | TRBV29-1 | TGCAGCGTTGATAGGGCCAGGGGGGAGACCCAGTACTTC | CSVDRARGETQYF
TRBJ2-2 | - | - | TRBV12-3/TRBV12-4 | TGTGCCAGCTCCCCCTGGAACACCGGGGAGCTGTTTTTT | CASSPWNTGELFF
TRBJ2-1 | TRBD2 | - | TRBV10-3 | TGTGCCACAGCAGGACTAGCGGGAGACAATGAGCAGTTCTTC | CATAGLAGDNEQFF
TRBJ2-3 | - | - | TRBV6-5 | TGTGCCAGCAGCAAGCGGGGCACAGATACGCAGTATTTT | CASSKRGTDTQYF
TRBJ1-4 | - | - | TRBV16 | TGTGCCAGCAGCCAAGGGTCCGGACAGCTTAATGAAAAACTGTTTTTT | CASSQGSGQLNEKLFF
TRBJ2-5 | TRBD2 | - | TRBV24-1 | TGTGCCACCAGTGGCGGGAGAGGAGAGACCCAGTACTTC | CATSGGRGETQYF
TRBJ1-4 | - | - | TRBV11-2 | TGTGCCAGCAGCTTAGCCGGACAGCCTCATGAAAAACTGTTTTTT | CASSLAGQPHEKLFF
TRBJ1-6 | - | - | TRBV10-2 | TGCGCCAGCCGCCTAACCAGCGATTATAATTCACCCCTCCACTTT | CASRLTSDYNSPLHF
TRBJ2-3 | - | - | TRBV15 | TGTGCCACCAGCAGAGATGGTACTAGCACAGATACGCAGTATTTT | CATSRDGTSTDTQYF
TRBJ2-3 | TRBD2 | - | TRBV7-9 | TGTGCCAGCAGCTTTCTAGCGGGAGTTACAGATACGCAGTATTTT | CASSFLAGVTDTQYF
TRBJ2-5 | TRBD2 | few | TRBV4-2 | TGTGCCAGCAGCCAAGAACTAGCGGGAGGGCCGAATACTGAGACCCAGTACTTC | CASSQELAGGPNTETQYF
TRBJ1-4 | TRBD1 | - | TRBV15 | TGTGCCACCAGCTTAAACAGGGGGGAGAATGAAAAACTGTTTTTT | CATSLNRGENEKLFF
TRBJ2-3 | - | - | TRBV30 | TGTGCCTGGAGTGTCAAAATTAGCACAGATACGCAGTATTTT | CAWSVKISTDTQYF
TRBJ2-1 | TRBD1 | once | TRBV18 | TGTGCCAGCTCGACAACAGGGGGATCTGGCAATGAGCAGTTCTTC | CASSTTGGSGNEQFF
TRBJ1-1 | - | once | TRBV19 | TGTGCCAGTAGTATGAGGGGGGGGGACACTGAAGCTTTCTTT | CASSMRGGDTEAFF
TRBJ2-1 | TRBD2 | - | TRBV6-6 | TGTGCCAGCAGTTACAGCCGCGGGGGGTACAATGAGCAGTTCTTC | CASSYSRGGYNEQFF
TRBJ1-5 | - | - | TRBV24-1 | TGTGCCACCCTTTCGGGGAAAGGGCAGCCCCAGCATTTT | CATLSGKGQPQHF
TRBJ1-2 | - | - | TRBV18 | TGTGCCAGCTCACCTACTGTGGACAGCTCTTATGGCTACACCTTC | CASSPTVDSSYGYTF
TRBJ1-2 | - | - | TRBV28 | TGTGCCAGCAGTTTATTGGGGGGGTCCTATGGCTACACCTTC | CASSLLGGSYGYTF
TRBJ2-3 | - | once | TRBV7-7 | TGTGCTAGCAGCTTAGCGCGGGAAAATACGCAGTATTTT | CASSLARENTQYF
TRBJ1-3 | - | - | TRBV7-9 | TGTGCCAGCAGCTTAGGACCAGACAGCTCTGGAAACACCATATATTTT | CASSLGPDSSGNTIYF
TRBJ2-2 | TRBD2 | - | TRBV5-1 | TGCGCCAGCAGCCTAGGACTAGCGGACATTAACACCGGGGAGCTGTTTTTT | CASSLGLADINTGELFF
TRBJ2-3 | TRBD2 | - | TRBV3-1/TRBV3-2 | TGTGCCAGCAGCCCTCAAGGACTAGCGGGAGGGCCAAATACGCAGTATTTT | CASSPQGLAGGPNTQYF
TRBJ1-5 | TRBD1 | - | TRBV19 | TGTGCCAGTAGTACCCTAGGACAGGGTAATCAGCCCCAGCATTTT | CASSTLGQGNQPQHF
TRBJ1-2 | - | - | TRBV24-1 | TGTGCCACCAGTGATAACAGGGTACATGGCTACACCTTC | CATSDNRVHGYTF
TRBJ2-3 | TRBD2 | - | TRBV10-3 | TGTGCCGTCCAATGGAGCGGGAGGGCGGATACGCAGTATTTT | CAVQWSGRADTQYF
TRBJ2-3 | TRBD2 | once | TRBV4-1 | TGCGCCAGCAGCCAAGATCGCCTGGGACTAGCGGGAAATACGCAGTATTTT | CASSQDRLGLAGNTQYF
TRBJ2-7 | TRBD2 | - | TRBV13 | TGTGCCAGCAGCTTAGGGGCTAGCGGGAGTGAAGAGCAGTACTTC | CASSLGASGSEEQYF
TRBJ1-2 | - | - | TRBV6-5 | TGTGCCAGCAGCCCAAGGGGCAGGGGTAACTATGGCTACACCTTC | CASSPRGRGNYGYTF
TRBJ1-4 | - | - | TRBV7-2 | TGTGCCAGCAGCTCATCCGGGACATCGAATGAAAAACTGTTTTTT | CASSSSGTSNEKLFF
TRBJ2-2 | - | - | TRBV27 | TGTGCCAGCAGTTTATCCGCTAGATTGGTCACCGGGGAGCTGTTTTTT | CASSLSARLVTGELFF
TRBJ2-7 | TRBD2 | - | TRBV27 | TGTGCCAGCCAACTGAGTAGCGGGACCTACGAGCAGTACTTC | CASQLSSGTYEQYF
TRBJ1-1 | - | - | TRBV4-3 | TGCGCCAGCAGCCAAGATAGCGGGGGGACTGAAGCTTTCTTT | CASSQDSGGTEAFF
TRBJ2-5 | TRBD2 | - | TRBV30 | TGTGCCTGGAGTGTTGCAGCGGGGTACCAAGAGACCCAGTACTTC | CAWSVAAGYQETQYF
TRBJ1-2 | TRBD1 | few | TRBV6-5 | TGTGCCAGCAGGAGGACAGGGAGCTATGGCTACACCTTC | CASRRTGSYGYTF
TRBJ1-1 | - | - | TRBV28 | TGTGCCAGCAGTTTCGCCTCCAGGGGCCCGAACACTGAAGCTTTCTTT | CASSFASRGPNTEAFF
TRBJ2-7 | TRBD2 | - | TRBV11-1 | TGTGCCAGCAGCGCCCGTGGGAGCGGGACTTCCTACGAGCAGTACTTC | CASSARGSGTSYEQYF
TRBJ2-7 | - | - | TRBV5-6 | TGTGCCAGCAGCTCAACGGGTTTCTACGAGCAGTACTTC | CASSSTGFYEQYF
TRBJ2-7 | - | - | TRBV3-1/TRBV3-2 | TGTGCCAGCAGCCAAGATCCGGGGAGCTCCTACGAGCAGTACTTC | CASSQDPGSSYEQYF
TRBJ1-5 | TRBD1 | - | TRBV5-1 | TGCGCCAGCAGCCCGGGGGACAGGGACCATCAGCCCCAGCATTTT | CASSPGDRDHQPQHF
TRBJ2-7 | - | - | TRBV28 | TGTGCCAGCAGTTTAGACAAATACGAGCAGTACTTC | CASSLDKYEQYF
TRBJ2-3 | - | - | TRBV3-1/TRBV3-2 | TGTGCCAGCAGCGAACTAGTCCCCCCAGATACGCAGTATTTT | CASSELVPPDTQYF
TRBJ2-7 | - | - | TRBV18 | TGTGCCAGCTCACCAACAGGGGGGGTAGCGGCCTACGAGCAGTACTTC | CASSPTGGVAAYEQYF
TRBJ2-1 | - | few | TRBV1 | TGCACCAGCAGCCAACCTAGCGGAGGTTACAATGAGCAGTTCTTC | CTSSQPSGGYNEQFF
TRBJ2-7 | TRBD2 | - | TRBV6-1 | TGTGCCAGCAGTGAAGGAGGGTCGGCGGGAGTGCCGTACGAGCAGTACTTC | CASSEGGSAGVPYEQYF
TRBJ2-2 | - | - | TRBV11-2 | TGTGCCAGCAAGGGGGTCAACACCGGGGAGCTGTTTTTT | CASKGVNTGELFF
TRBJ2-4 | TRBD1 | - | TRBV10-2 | TGCGCCAGCAGTGAGTTGGGACAGGGGCTAGCCAAAAACATTCAGTACTTC | CASSELGQGLAKNIQYF
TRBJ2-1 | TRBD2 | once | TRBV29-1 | TGCAGCGCTGGACTAGCGGGAAGCTCCTACAATGAGCAGTTCTTC | CSAGLAGSSYNEQFF
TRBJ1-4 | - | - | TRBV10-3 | TGTGCCATCAGTGTTGGAGGGCCAGAAGAAAAACTGTTTTTT | CAISVGGPEEKLFF
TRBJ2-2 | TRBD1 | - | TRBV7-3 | TGTGCCAGCAGCTTACGACCGACAGGGGCCGGGGAGCTGTTTTTT | CASSLRPTGAGELFF
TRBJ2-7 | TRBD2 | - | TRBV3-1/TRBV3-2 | TGTGCCAGCAGCTCGGCTAGCGGGGGCAGCTACGAGCAGTACTTC | CASSSASGGSYEQYF
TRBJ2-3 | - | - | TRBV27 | TGTGCCAGCAGTTTCCTCCCACTAGAGGGCACAGATACGCAGTATTTT | CASSFLPLEGTDTQYF